In its sample, the clone carrying this TCR beta chain was seen once. Its cognate antigen is unknown. V gave up 7 bases and J gave up 5 bases; unmatched junction bases: 8. The germline V gene has CDR1 MNHEY and CDR2 SVGEGT. The CDR3 is made up of 14 amino acids. The data were obtained in a study of T-cell reconstitution after alpha-beta-depleted transplantation in children. Findings of the study overall: TCRbeta diversity was high at day 60 in some patients (a result of surviving recipient T cells and thymic progenitors). Approximately two months post-transplant, alpha-beta T cells reportedly originated from several hundred expanded graft clones.

TCRbeta library preparation incorporated unique molecular identifiers. TCRdb called the PCR reads again in MiXCR, with one record for every CDR3 protein. The data show some 550,000 distinct CDR3 sequences, roughly 24% seen once. Sequenced here: PBMCs, mostly from graft donor cells, sampled 360 days after TCRalphabeta/CD19-depleted stem cell transplant. This receptor was taken from a boy in the first two years of life who had a stem cell transplant for acute myeloid leukemia, so the T cells may come from the graft donor. The chain joins TRBV6-2 or TRBV6-3 to TRBJ1-1, with TRBD1 identical over 9 bases. This CDR3 is CASTLQGALTEAFF. DNA of the CDR3: TGTGCCAGCACCCTACAGGGGGCGCTGACTGAAGCTTTCTTT.